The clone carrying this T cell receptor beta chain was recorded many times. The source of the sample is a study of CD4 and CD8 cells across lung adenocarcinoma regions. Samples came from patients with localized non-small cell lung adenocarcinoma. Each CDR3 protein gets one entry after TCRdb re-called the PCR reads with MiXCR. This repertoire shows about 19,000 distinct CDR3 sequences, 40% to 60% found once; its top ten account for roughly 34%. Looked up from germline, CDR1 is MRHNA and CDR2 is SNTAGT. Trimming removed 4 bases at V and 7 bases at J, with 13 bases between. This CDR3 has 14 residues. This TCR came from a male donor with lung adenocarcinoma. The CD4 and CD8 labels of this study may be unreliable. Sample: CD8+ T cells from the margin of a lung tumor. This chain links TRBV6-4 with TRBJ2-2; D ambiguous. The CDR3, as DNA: TGTGCCAGCAGTGCCGCCCCTGGTAGCGGGGAGCTGTTTTTT. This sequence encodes CASSAAPGSGELFF.